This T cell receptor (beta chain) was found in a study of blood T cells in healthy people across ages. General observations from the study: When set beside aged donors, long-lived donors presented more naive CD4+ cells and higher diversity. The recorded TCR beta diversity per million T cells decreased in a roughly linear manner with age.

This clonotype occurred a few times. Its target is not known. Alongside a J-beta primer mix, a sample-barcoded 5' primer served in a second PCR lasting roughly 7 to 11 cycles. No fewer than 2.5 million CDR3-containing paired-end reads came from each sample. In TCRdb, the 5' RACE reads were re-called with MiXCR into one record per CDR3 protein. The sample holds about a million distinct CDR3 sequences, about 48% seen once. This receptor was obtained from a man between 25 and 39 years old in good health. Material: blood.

In DNA, the CDR3 is TGTGCCAGCAGCTTATCGACACCCACCGAAAAACTGTTTTTT. This encodes CASSLSTPTEKLFF. J is TRBJ1-4 and V is TRBV7-2; D uncertain. Per the germline V gene, CDR1 is SGHTA and CDR2 is FQGNSA. The V end lost 2 bases, the J end lost 8 bases, and 12 bases lay between the germline ends. The CDR3 runs to 14 residues.